The clone carrying this TCR beta chain was recorded a few times. This sample was included in a study of blood T cell repertoires in COVID-19. About the research overall: The analysed material was cDNA or gDNA that came from T cells, B-cell-depleted T cells, or PBMCs.

In the original processing: Reference gene primers were amplified, and this amplification served to estimate nucleated cell counts. Data came from immunoSEQ multiplex PCR; TCRdb stores just in-frame clones and leaves some out. That table supplies the V and J calls and clone size; D and trimming were determined from the DNA. The data show 150,000 to 200,000 clones, 79% seen once. Trimming cost V 2 bases and J 2 bases, with 7 bases left between them. The CDR3 is 14 residues long. CDR1 and CDR2 from the germline V gene are LGHDT and YNNKEL (reference sequence). Sequenced input: peripheral blood. The rearrangement uses TRBV3-1 (or the pseudogene TRBV3-2) and TRBJ1-5; maybe TRBD1 (5 bases). The TCR sequence derives from a man aged 60-69 years with active or convalescent COVID-19. The CDR3 spells CASSQSGGNQPQHF. CDR3 sequence (DNA): TGTGCCAGCAGCCAATCGGGGGGCAATCAGCCCCAGCATTTT.